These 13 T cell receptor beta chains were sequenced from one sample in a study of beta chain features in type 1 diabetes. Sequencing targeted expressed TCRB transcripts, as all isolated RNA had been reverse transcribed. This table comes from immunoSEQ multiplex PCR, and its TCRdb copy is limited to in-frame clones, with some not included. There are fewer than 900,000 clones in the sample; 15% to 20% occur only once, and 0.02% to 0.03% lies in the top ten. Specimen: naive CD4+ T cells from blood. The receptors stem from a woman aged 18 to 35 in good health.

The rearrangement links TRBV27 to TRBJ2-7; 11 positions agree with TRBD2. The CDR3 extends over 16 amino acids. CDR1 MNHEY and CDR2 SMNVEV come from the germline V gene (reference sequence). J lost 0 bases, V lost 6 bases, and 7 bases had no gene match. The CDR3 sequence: CASSRRLAGLSYEQYF. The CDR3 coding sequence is TGTGCCAGCAGCCGCCGACTAGCGGGGCTCTCCTACGAGCAGTACTTC.

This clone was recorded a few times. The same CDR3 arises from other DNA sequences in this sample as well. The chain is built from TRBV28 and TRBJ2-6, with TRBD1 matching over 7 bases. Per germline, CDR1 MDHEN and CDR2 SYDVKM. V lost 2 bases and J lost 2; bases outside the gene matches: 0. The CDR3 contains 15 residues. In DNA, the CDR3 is TGTGCCAGCAGTTTAACAGGGGCTGGGGCCAACGTCCTGACTTTC. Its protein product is CASSLTGAGANVLTF.

The CDR3 spells CASRGEYEQYF. CDR3 coding DNA: TGTGCCAGCAGGGGAGAATACGAGCAGTACTTC. V is TRBV2 and J is TRBJ2-7, with a possible D match to TRBD2 (5 bases). V dropped 6 bases and J dropped 4 bases, with 7 bases sitting between them. The CDR3 runs 11 residues. CDR1 is SNHLY, CDR2 FYNNEI, per germline.

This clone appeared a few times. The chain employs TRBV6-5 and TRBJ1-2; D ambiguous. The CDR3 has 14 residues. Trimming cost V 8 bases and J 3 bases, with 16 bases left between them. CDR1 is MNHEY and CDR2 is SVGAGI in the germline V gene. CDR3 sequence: CASQNTPFDYGYTF. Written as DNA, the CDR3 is TGTGCCAGCCAGAACACTCCTTTTGACTATGGCTACACCTTC.

The CDR3 is CASSSIGGNWDIQYF. The CDR3 nucleotides are TGTGCCAGCAGCTCCATTGGGGGGAATTGGGACATTCAGTACTTC. The chain has TRBV7-9 and TRBJ2-4, with D possibly matching TRBD2 (6 bases). V lost 4 bases, J lost 8 bases, and 18 bases lay in between. The CDR3 is 15 residues long. The V gene's germline CDR1 is SEHNR and CDR2 FQNEAQ (reference sequence).

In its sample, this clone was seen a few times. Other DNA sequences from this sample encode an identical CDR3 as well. The DNA of the CDR3 is TGTGCCAGCAGCCCTCGGACTTCCTCCTACGAGCAGTACTTC. It encodes CASSPRTSSYEQYF. The chain combines TRBV7-2 with TRBJ2-7, with D tentatively TRBD2 (5 bases). Germline CDR1 is SGHTA and CDR2 is FQGNSA. This CDR3 spans 14 amino acids. Trimming shortened V by 5 bases and J by 0 bases, and 11 bases separated the two germline ends.

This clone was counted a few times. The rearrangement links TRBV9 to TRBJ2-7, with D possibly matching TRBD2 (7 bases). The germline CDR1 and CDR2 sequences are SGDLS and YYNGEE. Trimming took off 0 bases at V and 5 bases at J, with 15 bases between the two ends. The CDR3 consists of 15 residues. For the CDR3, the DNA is TGTGCCAGCAGCGTAGCTGGGGGGGCTCCTCACGAGCAGTACTTC. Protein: CASSVAGGAPHEQYF. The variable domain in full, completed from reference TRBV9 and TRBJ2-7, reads DSGVTQTPKHLITATGQRVTLRCSPRSGDLSVYWYQQSLDQGLQFLIQYYNGEERAKGNILERFSAQQFPDLHSELNLSSLELGDSALYFCASSVAGGAPHEQYFGPGTRLTVT.

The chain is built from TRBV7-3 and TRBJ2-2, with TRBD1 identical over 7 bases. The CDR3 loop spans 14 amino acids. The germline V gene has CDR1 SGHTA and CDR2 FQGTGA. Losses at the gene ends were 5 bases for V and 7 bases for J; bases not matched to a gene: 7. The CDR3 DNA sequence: TGTGCCAGCAGCATGGACAGGACGGGCGGGGAGCTGTTTTTT. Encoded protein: CASSMDRTGGELFF.

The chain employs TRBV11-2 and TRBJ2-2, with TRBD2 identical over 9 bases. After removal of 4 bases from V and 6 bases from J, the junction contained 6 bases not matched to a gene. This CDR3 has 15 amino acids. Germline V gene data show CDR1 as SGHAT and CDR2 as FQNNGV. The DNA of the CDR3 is TGTGCCAGCAGCTCGACTAGCGGCAAGGCCGGGGAGCTGTTTTTT. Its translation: CASSSTSGKAGELFF. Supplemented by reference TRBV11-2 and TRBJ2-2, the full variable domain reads EAGVAQSPRYKIIEKRQSVAFWCNPISGHATLYWYQQILGQGPKLLIQFQNNGVVDDSQLPKDRFSAERLKGVDSTLKIQPAKLEDSAVYLCASSSTSGKAGELFFGEGSRLTVL.

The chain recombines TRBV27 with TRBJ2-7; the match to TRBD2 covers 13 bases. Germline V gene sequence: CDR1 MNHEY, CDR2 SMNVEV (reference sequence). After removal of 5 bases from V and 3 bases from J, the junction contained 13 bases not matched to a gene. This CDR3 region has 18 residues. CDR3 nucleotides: TGTGCCAGCAGTCCGACCCCTCGTAGGACTAGCGGGAGCTACGAGCAGTACTTC. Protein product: CASSPTPRRTSGSYEQYF.

The CDR3 DNA reads as TGTGCCAGCAGCGCAGCAGGGGTAGCGGGGGCCTACGAGCAGTACTTC. Its protein is CASSAAGVAGAYEQYF. The V and J genes are TRBV9 and TRBJ2-7; 9 nucleotides align to TRBD2. From germline, CDR1 is SGDLS and CDR2 YYNGEE. The V gene end was trimmed by 3 bases and the J gene end by 2 bases; junction bases not matched to a gene: 9. The CDR3 extends over 16 amino acids.

This CDR3 reads CASSKGTGDYEQYF. The CDR3, as DNA: TGCGCCAGCAGCAAAGGGACTGGGGACTACGAGCAGTACTTC. The V call is TRBV5-1, the J call TRBJ2-7, with a tentative D call TRBD2 (6 bases). The V end lost 4 bases, the J end lost 3 bases, and 14 bases lay between the germline ends. Germline loops: CDR1 SGHRS, CDR2 YFSETQ. The CDR3 extends over 14 amino acids.

This CDR3 is CATSRVKRGGRGNEQFF. As DNA, the CDR3 is TGTGCCACCAGCAGAGTGAAGAGGGGCGGGAGAGGCAATGAGCAGTTCTTC. J is TRBJ2-1 and V is TRBV15; 7 bases are shared with TRBD2. The CDR3 totals 17 residues. The germline V gene encodes CDR1 LNHNV and CDR2 YYDKDF (reference sequence). Trimming removed 1 base from V and 6 bases from J; junction bases left unmatched: 12.